Listed here are 23 T cell receptor beta chains from one sample, sequenced in a study of early T cells in non-severe SARS-CoV-2 infection. TCRdb independently ran MiXCR on the 5' RACE reads; one entry per CDR3 protein. The sample consists of tens of thousands of distinct CDR3 sequences, about 2.7% of them appearing once. Input material: whole blood. All receptors come from an adult who was a healthcare worker with PCR-confirmed SARS-CoV-2 infection or an uninfected control (not recorded which).

This clonotype showed up just a few times. V gene TRBV19 combines with J gene TRBJ2-3, with D unresolved. The V end lost 10 bases, the J end lost 0 bases, and 14 bases lay between the germline ends. The CDR3 loop spans 14 amino acids. Germline V CDR1 and CDR2: LNHDA, SQIVND (reference sequence). The CDR3 protein is CATDKGASTDTQYF. CDR3 nucleotides: TGTGCCACGGATAAAGGCGCTAGCACAGATACGCAGTATTTT.

This clonotype was observed at least ten times. The chain joins TRBV12-3 or TRBV12-4 to TRBJ2-3; 9 nucleotides line up with TRBD1. Losses at the gene ends were 4 bases for V and 3 bases for J; bases not matched to a gene: 2. CDR3 length equals 14 residues. Written as DNA, the CDR3 is TGTGCCAGCAGTTCGGGACAGGGAACAGATACGCAGTATTTT. Translated, it gives CASSSGQGTDTQYF.

This clonotype was picked up many times. This chain connects TRBV7-2 to TRBJ2-5; D remains unclear. The germline V and J ends were trimmed by 2 bases and 4 bases, with 5 bases remaining between them. Germline CDR1 SGHTA, CDR2 FQGNSA. The length of the CDR3 is 12 residues. In DNA form, the CDR3 reads TGTGCCAGCAGCTTATATGGAGAGACCCAGTACTTC. It is translated as CASSLYGETQYF.

This clonotype was counted ten times or more. This chain connects TRBV4-1 to TRBJ2-5; D call uncertain. The CDR3 spans 17 residues. Trimming cost V 1 base and J 0 bases, with 15 bases left between them. Germline CDR1 reads MGHRA; CDR2 reads YSYEKL. The CDR3 protein is CASSQVMKTGNQETQYF. Written as DNA, the CDR3 is TGCGCCAGCAGCCAAGTTATGAAGACGGGCAACCAAGAGACCCAGTACTTC.

This clonotype was found many times. The chain employs TRBV11-1 and TRBJ1-1; D gene unclear. V shed 7 bases and J shed 1 base, with 16 bases lying between them. CDR1 and CDR2 (germline): SGHAT, FQDESV (reference sequence). This CDR3 is built from 15 residues. The CDR3 protein is CASNPAPGRNTEAFF. CDR3 nucleotide sequence: TGTGCCAGCAACCCTGCTCCCGGGCGGAACACTGAAGCTTTCTTT.

In its sample, this clonotype was seen many times. The chain has TRBV11-2 and TRBJ2-3, with D perhaps being TRBD1 or TRBD2 (6 bases each). Between the trimmed V and J ends, which lost 5 bases and 5 bases, there was a span of 17 bases. The CDR3 extends over 15 amino acids. Per the germline V gene, CDR1 is SGHAT and CDR2 is FQNNGV. CDR3 sequence (DNA): TGTGCCAGCAGCGCCTGGGGGGCCAAGGTAGATACGCAGTATTTT. Amino acids: CASSAWGAKVDTQYF. Variable domain in full (rest from reference TRBV11-2 and TRBJ2-3): EAGVAQSPRYKIIEKRQSVAFWCNPISGHATLYWYQQILGQGPKLLIQFQNNGVVDDSQLPKDRFSAERLKGVDSTLKIQPAKLEDSAVYLCASSAWGAKVDTQYFGPGTRLTVL.

The chain couples TRBV5-1 to TRBJ2-2; D is ambiguous. The CDR3 totals 14 residues. The V and J ends lost 2 bases and 1 base respectively, with 6 bases between them. The germline V gene has CDR1 SGHRS and CDR2 YFSETQ. The CDR3 region is CASSFSQNTGELFF. The CDR3 DNA sequence: TGCGCCAGCAGCTTCTCTCAGAACACCGGGGAGCTGTTTTTT.

This clonotype was observed at least ten times. V is TRBV19 and J is TRBJ2-2; perhaps D is TRBD1 or TRBD2 (5 bases each). CDR3 length: 13 residues. The germline CDR1 and CDR2 sequences are LNHDA and SQIVND (reference sequence). The germline V and J ends were trimmed by 6 bases and 4 bases, with 9 bases remaining between them. The CDR3 reads CASRRGTTGELFF. The DNA of the CDR3 is TGTGCCAGTAGACGGGGCACCACCGGGGAGCTGTTTTTT.

Many counts were recorded for this clonotype. The chain has TRBV12-3 or TRBV12-4 and TRBJ2-3; 8 bases are a match to TRBD2. The CDR3 contains 14 residues. J gave up 3 bases and V 8 bases, and 7 bases lay outside the gene matches. In DNA form, the CDR3 reads TGTGCCAGCCTAGTAGCGGGGCCAACAGATACGCAGTATTTT. It specifies CASLVAGPTDTQYF.

This clonotype was recorded at least ten times. CDR3 sequence: CASSQSSGSYQETQYF. The CDR3 region has the DNA TGTGCCAGCAGCCAAAGTAGCGGGTCGTACCAAGAGACCCAGTACTTC. The rearrangement links TRBV7-2 to TRBJ2-5; 7 bases align to TRBD2. This CDR3 is 16 amino acids long. The germline CDR1 and CDR2 sequences are SGHTA and FQGNSA. The ends lost 5 bases at V and 0 bases at J; junction bases unmatched: 9.

This clonotype came up many times. V is TRBV21-1 and J is TRBJ1-1; TRBD1, the table's D call, was not compared with the DNA. TRBV21-1 is marked as a pseudogene. There are 15 residues in the CDR3. The CDR3 reads CASGSYRGRNTEAFF. The CDR3 region has the DNA TGTGCCAGCGGGTCTTACAGGGGCCGGAACACTGAAGCTTTCTTT.

Concerning this clonotype itself: The CDR3 does not close with the conserved phenylalanine or tryptophan, likely indicating a read error. This rearrangement joins TRBV6-1 to TRBJ1-5, with 8 bases matching TRBD1. The CDR3 length is 15 residues. After removal of 5 bases from V and 3 bases from J, the junction contained 6 bases not matched to a gene. Germline CDR1 and CDR2: MNHNS and SASEGT. CDR3 loop: CASSPGGHYNQPQHS. CDR3 DNA: TGTGCCAGCAGTCCAGGGGGCCACTACAATCAGCCCCAGCATTCT.

In this sample, this clonotype turned up many times. The rearrangement joins TRBV5-6 to TRBJ2-1; 12 nucleotides line up with TRBD2. The CDR3 is 16 amino acids. The junction had 3 bases not matched to a gene; V was cut back by 1 base and J by 4 bases. Looked up from germline, CDR1 is SGHDT and CDR2 is YYEEEE. The CDR3 coding sequence is TGTGCCAGCAGCTTGTCGACTAGCGGGGGATACAATGAGCAGTTCTTC. This translates into CASSLSTSGGYNEQFF.

This clonotype has at least ten counts. The chain is built from TRBV7-9 and TRBJ1-3, with D possibly matching TRBD1 (5 bases). The CDR3 is 14 amino acids. The V end lost 6 bases, the J end lost 1 base, and 10 bases lay between the germline ends. In germline, CDR1 is SEHNR, CDR2 FQNEAQ (reference sequence). The CDR3 loop reads CASRRGLSGNTIYF. In DNA form, the CDR3 reads TGTGCCAGCAGGCGGGGGTTATCTGGAAACACCATATATTTT.

This clonotype has at least ten counts. The rearrangement joins TRBV14 to TRBJ1-5; TRBD1 matches at 11 bases. The junction had 5 bases not matched to a gene; V was cut back by 1 base and J by 15 bases. The CDR3 has 13 amino acids. Germline CDR1 and CDR2: SGHDN and FVKESK. CDR3 region: CASSQAGTGGTHF. The CDR3 nucleotides are TGTGCCAGCAGCCAAGCTGGGACAGGGGGGACGCATTTT.

This clonotype was picked up many times. This chain links TRBV12-3 or TRBV12-4 with TRBJ1-5; D not certain. The length of the CDR3 is 14 residues. With 4 bases removed from V and 4 bases from J, the gap between germline ends came to 11 bases. The chain's CDR3 is CASSWGGKNQPQHF. CDR3 bases: TGTGCCAGCAGTTGGGGAGGCAAAAATCAGCCCCAGCATTTT.

This clonotype has at least ten counts. The CDR3 DNA sequence: TGCAGCGTTGTGGGGAATACGCAGTATTTT. This codes for CSVVGNTQYF. The chain uses TRBV29-1 and TRBJ2-3; no clear D. V lost 4 bases and J lost 7, with 6 bases in between. CDR1 SQVTM and CDR2 ANQGSEA come from the germline V gene. CDR3 length: 10 residues.

Many counts were recorded for this clonotype. The chain joins TRBV5-1 to TRBJ2-5, with D hard to call. This CDR3 comprises 15 residues. Per germline, CDR1 SGHRS and CDR2 YFSETQ. The germline V and J ends were trimmed by 1 base and 2 bases, with 12 bases remaining between them. CDR3 nucleotides: TGCGCCAGCAGCTTGACAGCGACCTCACAAGAGACCCAGTACTTC. This translates into CASSLTATSQETQYF. Drawing the rest from reference TRBV5-1 and TRBJ2-5, the complete variable domain is KAGVTQTPRYLIKTRGQQVTLSCSPISGHRSVSWYQQTPGQGLQFLFEYFSETQRNKGNFPGRFSGRQFSNSRSEMNVSTLELGDSALYLCASSLTATSQETQYFGPGTRLLVL.

V gene TRBV29-1 combines with J gene TRBJ2-3, with 8 bases matching TRBD1. Germline CDR1 SQVTM, CDR2 ANQGSEA. V shed 5 bases, J shed 0 bases, and the junction held 7 bases outside the gene matches. The CDR3 loop spans 15 amino acids. The CDR3 DNA reads as TGCAGCGTTCTGGGACAGGTTACTAGCACAGATACGCAGTATTTT. It specifies CSVLGQVTSTDTQYF.

The table lists this clonotype with many counts. The V and J genes are TRBV7-2 and TRBJ2-7; TRBD2 might be the D (6 bases). Germline V lookup: CDR1 SGHTA, CDR2 FQGNSA. Between the trimmed V and J ends, which lost 1 base and 5 bases, there was a span of 9 bases. The CDR3 runs 13 residues. The CDR3 DNA is TGTGCCAGCAGCTTAGGAGGCGGGGACGAGCAGTACGTC. Residues: CASSLGGGDEQYV.

This sequence joins TRBV12-3 or TRBV12-4 and TRBJ1-1; a possible D gene is TRBD1 (5 bases). Trimming left V 5 bases short and J 4 bases short, with 14 bases between. The CDR3 length is 14 residues. CDR3 sequence reads: CASSPQGSSTEAFF. Here the CDR3 DNA reads TGTGCCAGCAGTCCCCAGGGTAGTAGCACTGAAGCTTTCTTT.

This clonotype was counted ten times or more. The gene calls are TRBV12-2 and TRBJ1-2. TRBV12-2 is a known pseudogene. The length of the CDR3 is 17 residues. CDR3 sequence: CASRLVKDESGDYGYTF. The CDR3 DNA reads TGTGCAAGTCGCTTAGTGAAGGACGAAAGTGGGGACTATGGCTACACCTTC.

In its sample, this clonotype was seen many times. V usage is TRBV6-6 and J usage is TRBJ2-5; 9 bases map to TRBD1. The V gene end was trimmed by 6 bases and the J gene end by 4 bases; junction bases not matched to a gene: 6. Looked up from germline, CDR1 is MNHNY and CDR2 is SVGAGI (reference sequence). The CDR3 is 14 residues long. The CDR3 sequence is CASSYTGGRETQYF. CDR3 nucleotide sequence: TGTGCCAGCAGCTACACAGGGGGCAGAGAGACCCAGTACTTC.